The clone carrying this T cell receptor (beta chain) came up many times. The antigen is unknown. Germline CDR1 is MNHNS and CDR2 is SASEGT. J gave up 0 bases and V 1 base, and 8 bases lay outside the gene matches. The length of the CDR3 is 18 residues. The sample belongs to a study of Graves' ophthalmopathy and Graves' hyperthyroidism. Study-level findings and limits: Blood contained most expanded thyroid clonotypes exceeding 0.001 frequency.

For repertoire sequencing, the TCR beta CDR3 regions were amplified from RNA transcripts. The workflow started with a first-round RT-PCR run with HTBI primers and then moved on to a second-round multiplex PCR. TCRdb passed the multiplex PCR reads through MiXCR, listing each CDR3 protein once. The sample shows 450,000 or so distinct CDR3 sequences, 14% of them seen only once. The chain employs TRBV6-1 and TRBJ2-7, with 11 bases identical to TRBD2. Sequencing was performed on blood. The receptor was isolated from a young woman with Graves' ophthalmopathy. The DNA of the CDR3 is TGTGCCAGCAGTGAAGGGGGACTAGCGGAATTCTTCTCCTACGAGCAGTACTTC. Translating gives CASSEGGLAEFFSYEQYF.